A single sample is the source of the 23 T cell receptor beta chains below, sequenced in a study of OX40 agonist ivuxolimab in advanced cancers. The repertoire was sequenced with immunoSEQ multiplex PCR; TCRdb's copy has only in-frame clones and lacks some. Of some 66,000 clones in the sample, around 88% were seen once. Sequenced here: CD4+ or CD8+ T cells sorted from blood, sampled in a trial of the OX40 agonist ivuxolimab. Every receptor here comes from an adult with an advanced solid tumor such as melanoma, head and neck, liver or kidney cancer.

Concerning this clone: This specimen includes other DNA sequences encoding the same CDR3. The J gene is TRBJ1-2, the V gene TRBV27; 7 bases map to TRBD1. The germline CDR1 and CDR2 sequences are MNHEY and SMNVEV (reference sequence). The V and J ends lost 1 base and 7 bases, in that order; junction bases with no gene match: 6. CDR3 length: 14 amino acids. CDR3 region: CASSLLTGNGGYTF. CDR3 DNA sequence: TGTGCCAGCAGTTTATTGACAGGGAACGGTGGCTACACCTTC.

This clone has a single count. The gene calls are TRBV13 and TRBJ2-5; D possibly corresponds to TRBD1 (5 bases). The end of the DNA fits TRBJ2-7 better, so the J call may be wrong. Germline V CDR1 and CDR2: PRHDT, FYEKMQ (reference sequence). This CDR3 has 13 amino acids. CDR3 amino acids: CASSHRTSYEQYF. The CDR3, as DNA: TGTGCCAGCAGCCACAGGACCTCCTACGAGCAGTACTTC.

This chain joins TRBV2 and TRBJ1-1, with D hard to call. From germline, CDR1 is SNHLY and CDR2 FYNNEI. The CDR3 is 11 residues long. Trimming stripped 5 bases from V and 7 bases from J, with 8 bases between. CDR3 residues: CASSRILEAFF. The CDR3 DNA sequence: TGTGCCAGCAGTAGGATCCTTGAAGCTTTCTTT.

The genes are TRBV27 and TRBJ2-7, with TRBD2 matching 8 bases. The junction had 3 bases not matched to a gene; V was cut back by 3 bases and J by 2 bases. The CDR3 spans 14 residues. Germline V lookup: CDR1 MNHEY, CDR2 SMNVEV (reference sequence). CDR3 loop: CASSFVAGTYEQYF. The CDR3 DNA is TGTGCCAGCAGTTTTGTAGCGGGGACCTACGAGCAGTACTTC.

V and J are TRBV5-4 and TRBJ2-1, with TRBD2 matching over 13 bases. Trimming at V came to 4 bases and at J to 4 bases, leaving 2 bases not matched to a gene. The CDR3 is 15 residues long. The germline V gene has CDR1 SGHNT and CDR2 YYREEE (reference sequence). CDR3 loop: CASSGGLAGYNEQFF. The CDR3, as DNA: TGTGCCAGCAGCGGGGGACTAGCGGGGTACAATGAGCAGTTCTTC. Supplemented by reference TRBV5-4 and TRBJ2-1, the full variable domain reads ETGVTQSPTHLIKTRGQQVTLRCSSQSGHNTVSWYQQALGQGPQFIFQYYREEENGRGNFPPRFSGLQFPNYSSELNVNALELDDSALYLCASSGGLAGYNEQFFGPGTRLTVL.

CDR3 region: CASSFLGIGYGYTF. The CDR3 coding sequence is TGTGCCAGCAGTTTTTTAGGGATCGGCTATGGCTACACCTTC. The chain is built from TRBV27 and TRBJ1-2; D ambiguous. Germline V gene sequence: CDR1 MNHEY, CDR2 SMNVEV (reference sequence). The CDR3 has 14 residues. Trimming shortened V by 3 bases and J by 4 bases, and 12 bases separated the two germline ends.

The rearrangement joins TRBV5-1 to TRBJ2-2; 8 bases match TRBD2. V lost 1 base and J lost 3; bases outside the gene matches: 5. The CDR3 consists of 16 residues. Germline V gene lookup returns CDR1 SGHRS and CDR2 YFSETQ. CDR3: CASSLISGGYTGELFF. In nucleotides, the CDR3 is TGCGCCAGCAGCTTGATCAGCGGGGGATACACCGGGGAGCTGTTTTTT.

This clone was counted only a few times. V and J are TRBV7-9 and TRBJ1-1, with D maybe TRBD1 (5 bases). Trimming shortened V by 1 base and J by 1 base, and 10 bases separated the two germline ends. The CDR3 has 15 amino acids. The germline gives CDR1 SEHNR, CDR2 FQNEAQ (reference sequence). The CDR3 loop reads CASSLVQGPNTEAFF. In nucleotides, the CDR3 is TGTGCCAGCAGCTTAGTTCAGGGACCGAACACTGAAGCTTTCTTT.

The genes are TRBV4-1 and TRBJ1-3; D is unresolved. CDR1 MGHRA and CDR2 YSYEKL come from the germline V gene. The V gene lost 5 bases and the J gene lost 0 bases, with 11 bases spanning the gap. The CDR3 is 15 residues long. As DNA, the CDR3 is TGCGCCAGCAGCTGGGAGAGATACTCTGGAAACACCATATATTTT. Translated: CASSWERYSGNTIYF.

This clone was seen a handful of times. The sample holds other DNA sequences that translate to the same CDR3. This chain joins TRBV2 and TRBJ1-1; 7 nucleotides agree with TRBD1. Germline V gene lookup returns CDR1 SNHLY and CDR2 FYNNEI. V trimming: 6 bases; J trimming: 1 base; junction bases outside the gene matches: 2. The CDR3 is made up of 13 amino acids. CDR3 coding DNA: TGTGCCAGCAGCCGACAGGGGAACACTGAAGCTTTCTTT. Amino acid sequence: CASSRQGNTEAFF.

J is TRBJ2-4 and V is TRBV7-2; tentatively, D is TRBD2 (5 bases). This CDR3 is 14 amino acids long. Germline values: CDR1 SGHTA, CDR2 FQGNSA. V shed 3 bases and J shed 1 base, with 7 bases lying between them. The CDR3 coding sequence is TGTGCCAGCAGCTTTCCGGGGGCCAAAAACATTCAGTACTTC. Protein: CASSFPGAKNIQYF.

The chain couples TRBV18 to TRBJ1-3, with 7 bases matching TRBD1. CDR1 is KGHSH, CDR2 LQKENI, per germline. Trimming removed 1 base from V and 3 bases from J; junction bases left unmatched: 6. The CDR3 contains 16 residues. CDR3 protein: CASSPQATGFGNTIYF. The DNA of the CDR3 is TGTGCCAGCTCACCACAGGCGACAGGGTTTGGAAACACCATATATTTT. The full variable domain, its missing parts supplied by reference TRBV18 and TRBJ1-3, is NAGVMQNPRHLVRRRGQEARLRCSPMKGHSHVYWYRQLPEEGLKFMVYLQKENIIDESGMPKERFSAEFPKEGPSILRIQQVVRGDSAAYFCASSPQATGFGNTIYFGEGSWLTVV.

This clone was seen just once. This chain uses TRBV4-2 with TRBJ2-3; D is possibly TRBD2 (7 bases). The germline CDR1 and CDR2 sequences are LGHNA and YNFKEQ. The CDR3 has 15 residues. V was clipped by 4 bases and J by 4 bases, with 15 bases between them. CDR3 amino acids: CASSRQGGGPDTQYF. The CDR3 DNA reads TGTGCCAGCAGCCGCCAAGGGGGGGGGCCAGATACGCAGTATTTT.

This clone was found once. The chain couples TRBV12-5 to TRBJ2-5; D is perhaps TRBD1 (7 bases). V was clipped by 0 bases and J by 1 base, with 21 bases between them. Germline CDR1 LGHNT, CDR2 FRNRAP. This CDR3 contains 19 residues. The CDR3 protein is CASGLVRGGTDLFQETQYF. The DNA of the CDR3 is TGTGCTAGTGGTTTGGTTCGAGGGGGGACAGACCTTTTCCAAGAGACCCAGTACTTC.

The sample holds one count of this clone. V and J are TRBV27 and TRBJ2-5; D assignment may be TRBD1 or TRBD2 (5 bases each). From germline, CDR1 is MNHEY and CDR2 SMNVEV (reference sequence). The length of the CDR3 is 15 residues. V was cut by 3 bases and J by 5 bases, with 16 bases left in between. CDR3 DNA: TGTGCCAGCAGTTTTAGGGGACCCATCGGGGAGACCCAGTACTTC. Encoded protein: CASSFRGPIGETQYF.

The CDR3 sequence: CASSFGGLGTEAFF. The CDR3 DNA reads as TGTGCCAGCAGCTTCGGGGGGTTGGGGACTGAAGCTTTCTTT. The V call is TRBV11-2, the J call TRBJ1-1; perhaps TRBD1 as D (5 bases). The germline V and J ends were trimmed by 3 bases and 5 bases, with 13 bases remaining between them. Germline loops: CDR1 SGHAT, CDR2 FQNNGV. The CDR3 loop spans 14 amino acids.

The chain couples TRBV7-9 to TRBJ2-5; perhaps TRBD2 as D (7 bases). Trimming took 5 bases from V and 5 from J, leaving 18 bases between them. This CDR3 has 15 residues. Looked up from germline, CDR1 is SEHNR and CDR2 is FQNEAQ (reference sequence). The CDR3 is CASSRRGGLGETQYF. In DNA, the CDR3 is TGTGCCAGCAGCCGAAGGGGGGGGCTAGGGGAGACCCAGTACTTC.

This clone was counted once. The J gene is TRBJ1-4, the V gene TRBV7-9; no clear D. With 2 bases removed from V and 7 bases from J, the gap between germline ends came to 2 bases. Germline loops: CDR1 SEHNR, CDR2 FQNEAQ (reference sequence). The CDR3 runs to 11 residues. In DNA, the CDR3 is TGTGCCAGCAGCTTAACTGAAAAACTGTTTTTT. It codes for CASSLTEKLFF.

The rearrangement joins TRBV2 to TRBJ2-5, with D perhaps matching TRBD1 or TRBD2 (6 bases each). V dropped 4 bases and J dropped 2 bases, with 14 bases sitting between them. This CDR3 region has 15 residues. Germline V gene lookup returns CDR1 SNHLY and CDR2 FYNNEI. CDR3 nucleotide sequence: TGTGCCAGCAGTGGTTTCCGAGGGGGGCAAGAGACCCAGTACTTC. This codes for CASSGFRGGQETQYF.

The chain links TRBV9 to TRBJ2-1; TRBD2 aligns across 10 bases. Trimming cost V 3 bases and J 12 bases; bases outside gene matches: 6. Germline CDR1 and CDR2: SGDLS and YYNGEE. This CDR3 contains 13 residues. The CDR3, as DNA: TGTGCCAGCAGCGGAACTAGCGGGGAACGGCAGTTCTTC. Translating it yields CASSGTSGERQFF.

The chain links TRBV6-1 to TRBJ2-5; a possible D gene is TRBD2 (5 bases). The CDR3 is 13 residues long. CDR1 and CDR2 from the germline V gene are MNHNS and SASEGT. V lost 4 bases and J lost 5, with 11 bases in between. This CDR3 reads CASSGTPGETQYF. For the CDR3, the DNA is TGTGCCAGCAGTGGGACTCCCGGGGAGACCCAGTACTTC.

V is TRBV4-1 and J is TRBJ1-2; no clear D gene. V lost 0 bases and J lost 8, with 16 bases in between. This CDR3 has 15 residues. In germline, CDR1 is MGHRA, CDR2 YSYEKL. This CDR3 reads CASSQEESGLGGYTF. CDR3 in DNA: TGCGCCAGCAGCCAAGAAGAATCCGGCCTGGGGGGCTACACCTTC.

The CDR3 DNA follows: TGTGCCAGCTCACCTCGGACAGGGGAGGGATCCTACGAGCAGTACTTC. This sequence encodes CASSPRTGEGSYEQYF. The chain is built from TRBV18 and TRBJ2-7; 9 bases map to TRBD1. In germline, CDR1 is KGHSH, CDR2 LQKENI. Trimming removed 3 bases from V and 1 base from J; junction bases left unmatched: 7. This CDR3 is 16 amino acids long.